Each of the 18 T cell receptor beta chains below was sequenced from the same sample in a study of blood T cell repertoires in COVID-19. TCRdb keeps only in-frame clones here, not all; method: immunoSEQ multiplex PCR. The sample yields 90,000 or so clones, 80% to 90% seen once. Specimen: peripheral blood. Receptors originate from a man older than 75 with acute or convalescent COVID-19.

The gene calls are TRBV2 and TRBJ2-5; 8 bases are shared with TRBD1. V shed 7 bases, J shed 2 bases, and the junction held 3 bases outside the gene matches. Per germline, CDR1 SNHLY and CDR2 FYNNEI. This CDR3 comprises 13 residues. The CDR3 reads CASTGTGQETQYF. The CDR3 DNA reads TGTGCCAGCACCGGGACAGGTCAAGAGACCCAGTACTTC.

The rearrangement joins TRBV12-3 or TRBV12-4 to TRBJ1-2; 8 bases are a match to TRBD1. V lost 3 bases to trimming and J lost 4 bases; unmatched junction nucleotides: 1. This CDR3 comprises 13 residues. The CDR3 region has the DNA TGTGCCAGCAGTTTTACAGGGGGCTATGGCTACACCTTC. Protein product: CASSFTGGYGYTF.

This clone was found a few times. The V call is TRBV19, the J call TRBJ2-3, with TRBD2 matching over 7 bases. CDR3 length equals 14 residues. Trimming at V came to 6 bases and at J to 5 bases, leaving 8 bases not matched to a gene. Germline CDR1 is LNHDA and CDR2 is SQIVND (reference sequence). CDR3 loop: CASRVSGEGDTQYF. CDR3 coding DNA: TGTGCCAGTAGAGTCAGCGGGGAGGGAGATACGCAGTATTTT.

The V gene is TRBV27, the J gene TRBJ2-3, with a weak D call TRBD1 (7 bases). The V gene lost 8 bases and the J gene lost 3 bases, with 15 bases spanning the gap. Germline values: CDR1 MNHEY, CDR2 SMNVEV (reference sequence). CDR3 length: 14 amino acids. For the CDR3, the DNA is TGTGCCAGCGGGGGGACAGCCAGGACAGATACGCAGTATTTT. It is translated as CASGGTARTDTQYF.

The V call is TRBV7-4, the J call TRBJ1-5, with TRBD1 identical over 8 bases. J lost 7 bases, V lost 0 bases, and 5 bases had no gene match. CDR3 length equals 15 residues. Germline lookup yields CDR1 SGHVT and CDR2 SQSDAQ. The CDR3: CASSLAGQGRQPQHF. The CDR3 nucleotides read TGTGCCAGCAGCTTAGCTGGACAGGGCAGACAGCCCCAGCATTTT.

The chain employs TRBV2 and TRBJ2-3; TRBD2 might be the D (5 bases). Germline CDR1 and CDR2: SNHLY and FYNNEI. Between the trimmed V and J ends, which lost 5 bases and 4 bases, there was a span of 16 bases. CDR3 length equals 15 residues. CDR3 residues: CASSRGSRSPDTQYF. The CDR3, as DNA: TGTGCCAGCAGTCGAGGGTCTAGGAGCCCAGATACGCAGTATTTT.

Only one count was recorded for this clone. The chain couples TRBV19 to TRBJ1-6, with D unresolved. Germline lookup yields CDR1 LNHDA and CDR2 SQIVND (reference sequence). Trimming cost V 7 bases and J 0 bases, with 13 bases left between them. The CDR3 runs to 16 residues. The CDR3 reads CASKEGGRSYNSPLHF. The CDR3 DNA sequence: TGTGCCAGTAAGGAGGGCGGCCGCTCCTATAATTCACCCCTCCACTTT.

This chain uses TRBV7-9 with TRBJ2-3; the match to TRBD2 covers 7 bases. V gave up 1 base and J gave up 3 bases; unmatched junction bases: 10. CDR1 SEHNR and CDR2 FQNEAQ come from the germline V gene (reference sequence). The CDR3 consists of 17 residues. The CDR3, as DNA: TGTGCCAGCAGCTTAGAGTTGGGAGGGTACGGTACAGATACGCAGTATTTT. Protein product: CASSLELGGYGTDTQYF.

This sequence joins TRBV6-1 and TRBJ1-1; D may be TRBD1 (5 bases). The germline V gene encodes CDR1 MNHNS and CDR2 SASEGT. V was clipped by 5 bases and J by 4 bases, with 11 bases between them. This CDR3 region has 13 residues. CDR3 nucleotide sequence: TGTGCCAGCAGTCCCGGACACAGCACTGAAGCTTTCTTT. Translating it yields CASSPGHSTEAFF.

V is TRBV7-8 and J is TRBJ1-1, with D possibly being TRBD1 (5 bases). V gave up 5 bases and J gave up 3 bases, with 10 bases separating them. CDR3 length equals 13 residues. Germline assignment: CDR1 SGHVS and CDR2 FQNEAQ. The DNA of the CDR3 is TGTGCCAGCAGCCGACAGAGCGACACTGAAGCTTTCTTT. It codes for CASSRQSDTEAFF.

CDR3 nucleotide sequence: TGTGCCACCAGTGAACCGACAGGGCCCCAGCATTTT. Translating it yields CATSEPTGPQHF. The rearrangement links TRBV24-1 to TRBJ1-5, with D tentatively TRBD1 (6 bases). Germline assignment: CDR1 KGHDR and CDR2 SFDVKD. Between the trimmed V and J ends, which lost 4 bases and 9 bases, there was a span of 9 bases. This CDR3 is built from 12 residues.

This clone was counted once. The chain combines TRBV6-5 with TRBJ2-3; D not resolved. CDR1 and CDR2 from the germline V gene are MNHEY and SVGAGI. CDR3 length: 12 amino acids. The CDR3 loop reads CVSFSSTDTQYF. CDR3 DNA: TGTGTTTCGTTTTCTAGCACAGATACGCAGTATTTT.

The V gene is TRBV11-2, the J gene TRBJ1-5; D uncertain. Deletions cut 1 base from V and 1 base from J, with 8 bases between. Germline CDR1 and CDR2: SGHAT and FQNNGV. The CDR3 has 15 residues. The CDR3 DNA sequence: TGTGCCAGCAGCTTAGGGGGAGTGAGCAATCAGCCCCAGCATTTT. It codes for CASSLGGVSNQPQHF.

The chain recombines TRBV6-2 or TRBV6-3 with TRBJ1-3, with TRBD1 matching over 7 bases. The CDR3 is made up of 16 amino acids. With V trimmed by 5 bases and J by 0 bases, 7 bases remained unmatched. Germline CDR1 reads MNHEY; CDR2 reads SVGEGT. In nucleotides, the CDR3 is TGTGCCAGCAGTGACCGGACAGGAAACTCTGGAAACACCATATATTTT. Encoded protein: CASSDRTGNSGNTIYF.

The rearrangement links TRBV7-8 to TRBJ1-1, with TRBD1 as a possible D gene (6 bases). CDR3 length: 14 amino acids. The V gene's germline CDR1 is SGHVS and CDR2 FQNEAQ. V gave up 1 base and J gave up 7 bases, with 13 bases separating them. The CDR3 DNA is TGTGCCAGCAGCTTAGAGCCCGACAGGCGTGAAGCTTTCTTT. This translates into CASSLEPDRREAFF. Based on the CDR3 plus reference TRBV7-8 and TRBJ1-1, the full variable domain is GAGVSQSPRYKVAKRGQDVALRCDPISGHVSLFWYQQALGQGPEFLTYFQNEAQLDKSGLPSDRFFAERPEGSVSTLKIQRTQQEDSAVYLCASSLEPDRREAFFGQGTRLTVV.

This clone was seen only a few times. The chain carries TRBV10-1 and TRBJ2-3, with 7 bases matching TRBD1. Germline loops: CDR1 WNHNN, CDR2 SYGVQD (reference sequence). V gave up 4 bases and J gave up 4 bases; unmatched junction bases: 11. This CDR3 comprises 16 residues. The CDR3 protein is CASSGQQGLGSDTQYF. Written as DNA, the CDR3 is TGCGCCAGCAGTGGCCAACAGGGGTTAGGTTCAGATACGCAGTATTTT.

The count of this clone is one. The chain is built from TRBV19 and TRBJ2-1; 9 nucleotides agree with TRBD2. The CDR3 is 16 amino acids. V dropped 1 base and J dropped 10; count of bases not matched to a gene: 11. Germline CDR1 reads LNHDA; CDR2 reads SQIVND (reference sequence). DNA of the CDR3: TGTGCCAGTAGTATAGGAGGGACTAGCACCCTCTTCGAGCAGTTCTTC. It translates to CASSIGGTSTLFEQFF.

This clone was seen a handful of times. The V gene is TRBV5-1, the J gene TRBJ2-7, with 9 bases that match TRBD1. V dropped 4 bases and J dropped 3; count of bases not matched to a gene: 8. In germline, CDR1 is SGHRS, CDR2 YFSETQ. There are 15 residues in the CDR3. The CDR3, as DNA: TGCGCCAGCAGCCCTAACGGACAGGGGCGCTACGAGCAGTACTTC. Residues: CASSPNGQGRYEQYF. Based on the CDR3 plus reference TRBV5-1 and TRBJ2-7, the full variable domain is KAGVTQTPRYLIKTRGQQVTLSCSPISGHRSVSWYQQTPGQGLQFLFEYFSETQRNKGNFPGRFSGRQFSNSRSEMNVSTLELGDSALYLCASSPNGQGRYEQYFGPGTRLTVT.